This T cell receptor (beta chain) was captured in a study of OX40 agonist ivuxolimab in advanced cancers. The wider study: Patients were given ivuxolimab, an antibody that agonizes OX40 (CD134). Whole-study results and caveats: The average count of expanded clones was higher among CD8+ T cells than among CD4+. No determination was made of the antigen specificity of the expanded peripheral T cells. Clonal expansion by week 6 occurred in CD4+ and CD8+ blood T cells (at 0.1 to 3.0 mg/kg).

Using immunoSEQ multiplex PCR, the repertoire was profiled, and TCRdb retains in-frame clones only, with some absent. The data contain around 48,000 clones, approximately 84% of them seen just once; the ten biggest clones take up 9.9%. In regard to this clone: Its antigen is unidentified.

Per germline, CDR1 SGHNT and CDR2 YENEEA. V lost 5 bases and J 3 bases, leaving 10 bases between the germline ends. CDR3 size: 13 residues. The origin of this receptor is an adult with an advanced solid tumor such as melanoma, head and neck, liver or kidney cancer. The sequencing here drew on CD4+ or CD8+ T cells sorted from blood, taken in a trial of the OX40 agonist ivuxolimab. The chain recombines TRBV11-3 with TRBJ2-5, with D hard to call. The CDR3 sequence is CASSGTLKETQYF. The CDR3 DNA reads TGTGCCAGCAGCGGAACGCTAAAAGAGACCCAGTACTTC.